Following are 6 T cell receptor beta chains from one sample sequenced in a study of T cells expressing NK-cell markers. Reprocessing the 5' RACE reads, TCRdb reports a single entry for every CDR3 protein and omits DNA. Seen in this sample are over 120,000 distinct CDR3 sequences; the ten most common clones hold about 12%. The sequencing sample was made of blood T cells: a sorted CD56 or NKG2C T cell subset, CD4+ or CD8+ T cells, or bulk PBMC T cells (not recorded which). The receptors here all came from a man younger than 35 in good health.

The chain is built from TRBV12-3 or TRBV12-4 and TRBJ2-2. The CDR3 contains 15 residues. The CDR3 sequence: CASSFNENRPGELFF.

The rearrangement uses TRBV14 and TRBJ1-1; TCRdb picks TRBD1, but there is no DNA to check that call. Germline V gene sequence: CDR1 SGHDN, CDR2 FVKESK. The CDR3 is 14 residues long. CDR3 protein: CASSPRAMNTEAFF.

The chain combines TRBV4-2 with TRBJ2-7; TCRdb's D gene call, TRBD2, goes unchecked for lack of DNA. CDR1 and CDR2 (germline): LGHNA, YNFKEQ. The CDR3 totals 15 residues. CDR3 loop: CASSQEGPQGSEQYF.

V is TRBV4-2 and J is TRBJ2-7; the D call from TCRdb, TRBD1, cannot be confirmed without DNA. This CDR3 has 16 residues. Germline V gives CDR1 LGHNA, CDR2 YNFKEQ. The CDR3 spells CASSQIMGQAKYEQYF.

The chain employs TRBV20-1 and TRBJ2-1; the TCRdb D gene call, TRBD2, has no DNA to confirm it. The CDR3 consists of 15 residues. Germline values: CDR1 DFQATT, CDR2 SNEGSKA (reference sequence). The chain's CDR3 is CSGGLAGVSYNEQFF.

The gene calls are TRBV10-2 and TRBJ1-5. The CDR3 totals 13 residues. Germline CDR1 WSHSY, CDR2 SAAADI. CDR3 protein: CASSDEGKQPQHF.